This T cell receptor (beta chain) was identified in a study of prognosis after radiotherapy for stage I lung cancer. Study details: Among seven or eight patients the tumors were squamous cell carcinoma, and among roughly twelve they were adenocarcinoma.

Multiplex PCR, run in two rounds, amplified TCR beta CDR3 from genomic DNA. With primers specific to each TRBV and TRBJ gene, the first-round PCR was performed. TCRdb recomputed calls from the multiplex PCR reads with MiXCR, one row per CDR3 protein. The data contain more than 12,000 distinct CDR3 sequences, 31% of them singletons. This clonotype was recorded at least ten times. This receptor was identified in a donor aged 50 or older with non-small cell lung cancer. The source was PBMCs, collected before or after stereotactic body radiation therapy (not recorded which).

As DNA, the CDR3 is TGTGCCACCAGCAGAGATAAACCTAGCGGGAGGGCCAATCGCTACGAGCAGTACTTC. This translates into CATSRDKPSGRANRYEQYF. The chain has TRBV15 and TRBJ2-7; 12 positions agree with TRBD2. Germline V gene lookup returns CDR1 LNHNV and CDR2 YYDKDF (reference sequence). CDR3 size: 19 residues. The ends lost 0 bases at V and 3 bases at J; junction bases unmatched: 12. The entire variable domain, with the rest obtained from reference TRBV15 and TRBJ2-7, is as follows: DAMVIQNPRYQVTQFGKPVTLSCSQTLNHNVMYWYQQKSSQAPKLLFHYYDKDFNNEADTPDNFQSRRPNTSFCFLDIRSPGLGDTAMYLCATSRDKPSGRANRYEQYFGPGTRLTVT.